The entry below gives a single T cell receptor beta chain sequence along with its context. The antigen is undetermined. Researchers drew blood RNA from unsorted whole blood and extracted germline DNA as well. Patients showed chronic HBV infection and an absence of prior treatment. These data come from a study of tumor-infiltrating lymphocytes in primary liver carcinoma. General study results and limits: A significantly higher top-250-clone fraction was recorded for tumors than for blood (p = 0.039). CD8+ and CD4+ repertoires went uncompared, the samples being bulk unsorted.

Looked up from germline, CDR1 is MRHNA and CDR2 is SNTAGT. V dropped 3 bases and J dropped 5; count of bases not matched to a gene: 3. CDR3 size: 14 residues. Reverse transcription of around 0.45 ug total RNA with a constant-region primer produced TCR beta cDNA. Sequencing libraries for TCR beta derived from three nested multiplex PCR rounds that used slightly modified ARM-PCR. Each of the first two PCR rounds ran nine to ten cycles with TRBV1-TRBV30 forward and C-beta reverse primers. TCRdb re-derived calls from the multiplex PCR reads in MiXCR, one entry per CDR3 protein. The sample holds hundreds of thousands of distinct CDR3 sequences; approximately 58% are singletons and the top ten take over 15%.

This chain uses TRBV6-4 with TRBJ2-3, with 9 bases lining up with TRBD2. The sample comprised peripheral blood. The sequence derives from a woman aged 30 to 39 with primary liver carcinoma and hepatitis B virus infection. CDR3 protein: CASSESSGKDTQYF. CDR3 in DNA: TGTGCCAGCAGTGAATCTAGCGGGAAAGATACGCAGTATTTT.